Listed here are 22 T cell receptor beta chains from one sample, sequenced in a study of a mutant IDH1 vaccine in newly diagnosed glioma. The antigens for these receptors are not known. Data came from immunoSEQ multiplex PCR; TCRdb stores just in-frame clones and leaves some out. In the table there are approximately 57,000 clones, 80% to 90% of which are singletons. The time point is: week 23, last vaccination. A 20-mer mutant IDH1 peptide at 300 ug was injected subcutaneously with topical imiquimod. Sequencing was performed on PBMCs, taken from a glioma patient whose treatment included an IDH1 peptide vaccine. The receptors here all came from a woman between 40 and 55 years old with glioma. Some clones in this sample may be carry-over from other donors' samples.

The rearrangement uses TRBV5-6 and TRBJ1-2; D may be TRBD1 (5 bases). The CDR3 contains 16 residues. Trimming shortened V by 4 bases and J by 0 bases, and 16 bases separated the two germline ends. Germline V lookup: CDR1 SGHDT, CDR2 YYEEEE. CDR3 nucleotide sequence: TGTGCCAGCAGCCCGCCACAGGAGTTAGCTAACTATGGCTACACCTTC. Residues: CASSPPQELANYGYTF.

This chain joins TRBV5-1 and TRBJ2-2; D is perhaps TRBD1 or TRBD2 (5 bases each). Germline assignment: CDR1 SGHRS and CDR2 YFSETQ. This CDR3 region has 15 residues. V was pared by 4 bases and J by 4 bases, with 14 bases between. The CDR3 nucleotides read TGCGCCAGCAGCCTCAACGAGGGGATCACCGGGGAGCTGTTTTTT. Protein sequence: CASSLNEGITGELFF.

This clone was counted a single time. CDR3 DNA: TGTGCCAGCAGCCCCCCCCTGGACACTGAAGCTTTCTTT. This sequence encodes CASSPPLDTEAFF. The rearrangement joins TRBV9 to TRBJ1-1; no clear D gene. Between the trimmed V and J ends, which lost 4 bases and 3 bases, there was a span of 10 bases. Per the germline V gene, CDR1 is SGDLS and CDR2 is YYNGEE. The CDR3 has 13 residues.

CDR3 sequence reads: CASSEKWVPDTQYF. The CDR3 DNA is TGTGCCAGCAGTGAAAAGTGGGTGCCAGATACGCAGTATTTT. The chain is built from TRBV6-1 and TRBJ2-3, with D uncertain. Looked up from germline, CDR1 is MNHNS and CDR2 is SASEGT. V gave up 2 bases and J gave up 4 bases, with 10 bases separating them. The CDR3 contains 14 residues.

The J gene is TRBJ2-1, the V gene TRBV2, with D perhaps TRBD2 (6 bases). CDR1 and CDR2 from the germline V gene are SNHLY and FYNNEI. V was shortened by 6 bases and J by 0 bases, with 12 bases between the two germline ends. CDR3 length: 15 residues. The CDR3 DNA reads TGTGCCAGCAGGGAGGGGACTGCCTCCTACAATGAGCAGTTCTTC. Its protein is CASREGTASYNEQFF.

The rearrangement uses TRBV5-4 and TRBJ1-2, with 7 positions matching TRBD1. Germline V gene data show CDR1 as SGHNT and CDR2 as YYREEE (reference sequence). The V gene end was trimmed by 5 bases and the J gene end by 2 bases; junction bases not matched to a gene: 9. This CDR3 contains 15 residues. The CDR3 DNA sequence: TGTGCCAGCAGGAGACAGGGCGGCCCCAACTATGGCTACACCTTC. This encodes CASRRQGGPNYGYTF. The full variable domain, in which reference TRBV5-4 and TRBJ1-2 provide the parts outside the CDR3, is ETGVTQSPTHLIKTRGQQVTLRCSSQSGHNTVSWYQQALGQGPQFIFQYYREEENGRGNFPPRFSGLQFPNYSSELNVNALELDDSALYLCASRRQGGPNYGYTFGSGTRLTVV.

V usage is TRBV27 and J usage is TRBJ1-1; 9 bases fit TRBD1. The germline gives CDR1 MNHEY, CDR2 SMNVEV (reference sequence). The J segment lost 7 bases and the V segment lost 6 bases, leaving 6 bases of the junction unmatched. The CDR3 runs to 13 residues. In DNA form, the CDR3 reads TGTGCCAGCAGCCACAGGGGGCCTAATGAAGCTTTCTTT. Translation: CASSHRGPNEAFF.

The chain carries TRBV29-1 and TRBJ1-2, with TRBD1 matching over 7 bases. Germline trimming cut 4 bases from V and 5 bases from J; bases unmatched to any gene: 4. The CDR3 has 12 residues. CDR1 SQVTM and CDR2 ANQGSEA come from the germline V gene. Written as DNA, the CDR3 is TGCAGCGTTGGACAGGGTCAATATGGCTACACCTTC. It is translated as CSVGQGQYGYTF. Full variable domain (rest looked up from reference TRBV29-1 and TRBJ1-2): SAVISQKPSRDICQRGTSLTIQCQVDSQVTMMFWYRQQPGQSLTLIATANQGSEATYESGFVIDKFPISRPNLTFSTLTVSNMSPEDSSIYLCSVGQGQYGYTFGSGTRLTVV.

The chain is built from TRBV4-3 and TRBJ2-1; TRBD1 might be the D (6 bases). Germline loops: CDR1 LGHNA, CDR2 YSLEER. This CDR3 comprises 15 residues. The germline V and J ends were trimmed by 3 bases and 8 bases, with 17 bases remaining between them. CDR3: CASSQGTIPSDEQFF. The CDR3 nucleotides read TGCGCCAGCAGCCAGGGGACAATCCCTTCCGATGAGCAGTTCTTC.

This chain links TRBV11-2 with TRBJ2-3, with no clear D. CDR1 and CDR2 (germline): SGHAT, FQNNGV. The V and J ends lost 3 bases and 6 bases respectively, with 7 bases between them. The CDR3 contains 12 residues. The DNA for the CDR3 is TGTGCCAGCAGCTTTTTGCTTGATACGCAGTATTTT. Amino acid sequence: CASSFLLDTQYF. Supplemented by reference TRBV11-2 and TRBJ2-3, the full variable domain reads EAGVAQSPRYKIIEKRQSVAFWCNPISGHATLYWYQQILGQGPKLLIQFQNNGVVDDSQLPKDRFSAERLKGVDSTLKIQPAKLEDSAVYLCASSFLLDTQYFGPGTRLTVL.

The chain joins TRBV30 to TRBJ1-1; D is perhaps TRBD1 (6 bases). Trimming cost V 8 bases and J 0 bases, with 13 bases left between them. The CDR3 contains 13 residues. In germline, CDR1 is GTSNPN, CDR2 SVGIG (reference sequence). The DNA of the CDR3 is TGTGCCCGCACCGGGACATTGAACACTGAAGCTTTCTTT. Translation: CARTGTLNTEAFF.

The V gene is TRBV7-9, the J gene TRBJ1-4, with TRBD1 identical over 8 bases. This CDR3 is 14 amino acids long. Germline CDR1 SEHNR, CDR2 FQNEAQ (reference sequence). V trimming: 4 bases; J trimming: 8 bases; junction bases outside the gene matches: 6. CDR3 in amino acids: CASSSQGAKEKLFF. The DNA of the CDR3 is TGTGCCAGCAGCTCCCAGGGGGCGAAAGAAAAACTGTTTTTT.

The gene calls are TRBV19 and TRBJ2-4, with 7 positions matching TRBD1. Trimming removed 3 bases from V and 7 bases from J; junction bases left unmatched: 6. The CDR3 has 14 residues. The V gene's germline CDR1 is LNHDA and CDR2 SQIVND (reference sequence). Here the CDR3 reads CASSMGTRGNIQYF. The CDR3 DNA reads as TGTGCCAGTAGTATGGGGACCAGGGGGAACATTCAGTACTTC.

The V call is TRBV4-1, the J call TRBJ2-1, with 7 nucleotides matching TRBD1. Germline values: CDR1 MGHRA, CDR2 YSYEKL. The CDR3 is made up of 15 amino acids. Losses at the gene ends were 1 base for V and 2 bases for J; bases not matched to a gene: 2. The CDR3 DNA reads TGCGCCAGCAGCCAAGCCGGGACAGCCTACAATGAGCAGTTCTTC. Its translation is CASSQAGTAYNEQFF.

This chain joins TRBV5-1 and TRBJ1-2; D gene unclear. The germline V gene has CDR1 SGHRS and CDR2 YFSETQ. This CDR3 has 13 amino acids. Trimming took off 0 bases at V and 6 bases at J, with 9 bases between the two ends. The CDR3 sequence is CASSLAGWDGYTF. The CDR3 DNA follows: TGCGCCAGCAGCTTGGCCGGATGGGATGGCTACACCTTC.

The CDR3 protein is CASSMGLRYNEQFF. The CDR3 DNA follows: TGTGCCAGCAGCATGGGACTCCGCTACAATGAGCAGTTCTTC. This rearrangement joins TRBV13 to TRBJ2-1, with a possible D match to TRBD2 (6 bases). Germline lookup yields CDR1 PRHDT and CDR2 FYEKMQ (reference sequence). There are 14 residues in the CDR3. Trimming took 5 bases from V and 3 from J, leaving 11 bases between them.

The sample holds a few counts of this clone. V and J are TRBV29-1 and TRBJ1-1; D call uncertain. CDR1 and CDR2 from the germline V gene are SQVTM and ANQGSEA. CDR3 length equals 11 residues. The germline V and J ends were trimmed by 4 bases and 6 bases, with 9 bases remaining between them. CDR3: CSVGPFSEAFF. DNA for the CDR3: TGCAGCGTTGGTCCCTTCTCTGAAGCTTTCTTT.

CDR3 residues: CASRPSGGVAGELFF. The CDR3 region has the DNA TGCGCCAGCAGGCCCAGCGGGGGGGTCGCCGGGGAGCTGTTTTTT. The chain uses TRBV5-1 and TRBJ2-2, with 10 nucleotides matching TRBD2. Trimming cost V 5 bases and J 6 bases; bases outside gene matches: 7. Germline-derived CDR1 and CDR2 are SGHRS and YFSETQ. The CDR3 loop spans 15 amino acids. Full variable domain (missing parts from reference TRBV5-1 and TRBJ2-2): KAGVTQTPRYLIKTRGQQVTLSCSPISGHRSVSWYQQTPGQGLQFLFEYFSETQRNKGNFPGRFSGRQFSNSRSEMNVSTLELGDSALYLCASRPSGGVAGELFFGEGSRLTVL.

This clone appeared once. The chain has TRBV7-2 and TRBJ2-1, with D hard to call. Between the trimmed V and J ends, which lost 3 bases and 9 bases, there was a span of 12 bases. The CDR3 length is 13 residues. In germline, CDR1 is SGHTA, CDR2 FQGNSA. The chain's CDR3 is CASSFNMLGEQFF. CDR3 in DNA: TGTGCCAGCAGCTTCAATATGCTGGGTGAGCAGTTCTTC.

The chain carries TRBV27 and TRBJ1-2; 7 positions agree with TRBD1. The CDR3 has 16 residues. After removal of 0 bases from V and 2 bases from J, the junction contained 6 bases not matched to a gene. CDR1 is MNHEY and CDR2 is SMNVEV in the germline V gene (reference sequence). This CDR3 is CASSLSAGTANYGYTF. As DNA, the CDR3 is TGTGCCAGCAGTTTATCGGCCGGGACAGCGAACTATGGCTACACCTTC.

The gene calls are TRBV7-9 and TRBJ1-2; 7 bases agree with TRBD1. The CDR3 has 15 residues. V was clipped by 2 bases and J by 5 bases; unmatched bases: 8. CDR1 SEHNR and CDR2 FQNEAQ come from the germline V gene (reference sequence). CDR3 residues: CASSLYEGAEYGYTF. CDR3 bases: TGTGCCAGCAGCTTATATGAGGGGGCTGAGTATGGCTACACCTTC.

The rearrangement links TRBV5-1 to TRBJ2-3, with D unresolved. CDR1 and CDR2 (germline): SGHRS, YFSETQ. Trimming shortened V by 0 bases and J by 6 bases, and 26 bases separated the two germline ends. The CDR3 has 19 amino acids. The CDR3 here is CASSLEGRDGKVLTDTQYF. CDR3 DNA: TGCGCCAGCAGCTTGGAGGGAAGGGATGGGAAAGTTCTTACGGATACGCAGTATTTT.